This TCR beta chain was identified during a study of cytomegalovirus exposure and HLA in healthy donors. This clone was found a few times. Its antigen is as yet unknown. PCR amplification relied on 60 Vbeta primers (plus 13 Jbeta primers). Some clones are missing from TCRdb's copy, which holds only in-frame ones; the method was immunoSEQ multiplex PCR. The table has more than 140,000 clones, about 80% seen once; the top ten hold roughly 2.1%. Study-level findings and limits: Rarity characterized most TCR sequences, yet some public TCRs appeared in many donors.

The sample taken for sequencing was PBMCs. This sequence was found in a woman in her forties in good health and CMV-seronegative.

CDR3 protein: CASSLSTGFGDTEAFF. The CDR3 region has the DNA TGTGCCAGCAGCTTATCGACAGGGTTCGGGGACACTGAAGCTTTCTTT. The chain recombines TRBV7-2 with TRBJ1-1; 7 positions agree with TRBD1. CDR3 length equals 16 residues. The germline gives CDR1 SGHTA, CDR2 FQGNSA. With 2 bases clipped from V and 3 bases from J, the junction kept 9 bases outside the gene matches.